The entry that follows covers one T cell receptor beta chain sequence. The clone's antigen remains unknown. Base qualities are not recorded, but no much larger clone differs from it by a single base. The trim is 0 bases for V and 5 bases for J, with a gap of 11 bases between the germline ends. CDR1 SEHNR and CDR2 FQNEAQ are derived from the germline V gene (reference sequence). The CDR3 holds 15 amino acids from the cysteine to the phenylalanine. This entry keeps only the CDR3 DNA: 45 bases, framed from base 1. Whole blood was collected in K2EDTA tubes by collaborating institutions according to the institutions' own protocols. Collaborator samples were shipped for TCRbeta analysis as frozen whole blood, isolated PBMCs, or DNA extracted from either sample type. These data originate in a study of blood T cell repertoires in COVID-19 (TCRdb year 2020). About the investigation overall: Collaborator samples came from the United States, Italy and Spain and covered acute and convalescent phases of COVID-19. Samples were obtained from the ongoing ImmuneRACE study (first 160 participants) and from some 1,300 subjects provided by 6 global collaborators. Where available, HLA class I and class II types were obtained from metadata supplied by the sample provider rather than from assay-based typing. The sample metadata nearly always contained a de-identified subject ID, COVID-19 status, age in years and sex. Deeply sampled blood TCRbeta repertoires from subjects exposed to, actively infected with, or recovered from COVID-19 were included in the dataset. The material from the prospective study consisted of cDNA or gDNA derived from T cells, B-cell-depleted T cells, or PBMCs. The repertoires were released in a freely available public database meant as a resource for research on the immune response to SARS-CoV-2.

Summary of the overall study and its limitations: The quantity of clinical and demographic metadata differed by source and by participant and was supplied without curation.

The immunoSEQ Assay, a bias-controlled multiplex PCR, was used to amplify TCRbeta CDR3 regions from genomic DNA. In the source study's methods: Nucleated cell counts per sample were estimated from amplification of reference gene primers within the assay. To quantify the absolute abundance of each unique TCRbeta CDR3 rearrangement, sequence reads were collapsed and filtered. Productive Simpson clonality was computed per sample as the square root of Simpson's diversity index over productive rearrangements. The immuneACCESS repertoire file appears here via TCRdb, limited to in-frame rearrangements. These files lack a portion of the clones; in checked studies, under half of the deficit traces to unresolved V genes, and the cause of the others is not known. Clonal size and the V and J genes are those of that table, whereas D and trimming came from the DNA. For this sample the table gives some 72,000 clones, of which around 89% were detected only once. The ten largest clonotypes hold about 0.56% of the sample.

Source material: peripheral blood. The sequence is built from TRBV7-9 and TRBJ1-5; D gene: possibly TRBD1, on 5 matching bases. This receptor was identified in a man in his 60s with acute or convalescent COVID-19. The sequenced DNA: TGTGCCAGCAGCTTAGCAGGGGCGTTAGATCAGCCCCAGCATTTT. Translated, it reads CASSLAGALDQPQHF. The CDR3, completed at both ends by the reference TRBV7-9 and TRBJ1-5 genes, gives the full variable domain DTGVSQNPRHKITKRGQNVTFRCDPISEHNRLYWYRQTLGQGPEFLTYFQNEAQLEKSRLLSDRFSAERPKGSFSTLEIQRTEQGDSAMYLCASSLAGALDQPQHFGDGTRLSIL.